One T cell receptor beta chain is described in this entry. The specificity of this receptor is unknown. No base quality information exists; no much larger clone differs at one position. The cohort was made up of roughly 670 healthy bone marrow donors. Cohort members were all nominally healthy when sampled, although unrecorded immune exposures were likely present. The donor was CMV seronegative and belonged to the group of roughly 330 seronegative cohort members. Each donor provided a peripheral blood sample, and peripheral blood mononuclear cells were used for TCR beta sequencing. Genomic DNA was extracted from the blood cell samples with the Qiagen DNeasy Blood Extraction Kit. According to the germline V gene, CDR1 reads SGHTA and CDR2 reads FQGNSA. The CDR3 contains 15 residues, cysteine and phenylalanine counted. Only CDR3 DNA remains: 45 bases, in frame from the first base. Ends trimmed: V by 5 bases, J by 4 bases; bases unmatched to a gene: 2.

The data were obtained in a study of cytomegalovirus exposure and HLA in healthy donors (dated by TCRdb to 2016 to 2017). The study in broad terms: According to an earlier analysis of around 600 of the donors, roughly 180 million T cells yielded roughly 110 million unique TCR beta sequences and about 300 Gb of sequence data. A separate validation cohort of approximately 130 different subjects was used in addition to the approximately 700-subject first cohort. Typing coverage differed by locus: A, B, C, DRB1 and DQB1 were typed in roughly 620-630 donors, DQA1 in roughly 510, DPA1 in 600 to 610, and DPB1 in around 490. Donor age, sex, ethnicity and CMV serostatus were compiled together with the repertoire data. A later analysis re-examined previously published TCR beta repertoires from 610 or so donors and added high-resolution HLA genotyping to investigate patterns of TCR occurrence. The study aimed to test whether cataloging public T cell receptors could reveal signatures of past pathogen exposure. Every repertoire in the discovery cohort had been generated on one and the same sequencing platform. Both class I and class II loci were covered by HLA typing, at four-digit resolution. The study used immunosequencing to profile the T cell repertoires of 600 to 850 subjects and linked those repertoires to cytomegalovirus serostatus. Of the 300 to 500 genotyped donors, over 80% were placed in the genetic ancestry cluster associated with self-reported Caucasian donors. In a later genetic analysis, genome-wide SNP genotypes for 398 of the 666 donors were used, and that subset was treated as a discovery cohort. The study combined high-throughput TCR immunosequencing, statistical association of individual TCRs with disease status, and machine learning to predict cytomegalovirus infection status. Four or five DR-DQ haplotypes were handled as single units for association and clustering, since linkage in the cohort was strong. On average, 235,054 unique TCR beta nucleotide sequences were sequenced per donor among 398 genotyped donors of the cohort, with roughly 18% of those sequences being non-productive. An early release that covered 640 HLA-typed donors contained 250 to 350 gigabases of sequencing data and around 85 million unique TCR sequences. The later analysis used no new phenotypic data to find candidate immune exposures, relying instead on TCR beta sequences and their occurrence across donors. In an earlier analysis of roughly 580 of the donors, high-throughput TCR beta sequencing was used to judge whether each TCR beta V gene segment behaved as functional or pseudogenic. Overall study results and their limits: In an earlier analysis of about 600 of the donors, most TCR beta V segments appeared in productive rearrangements about 90% or about 30% of the time, broadly matching IMGT annotations. A later genetic analysis reported fewer N-insertions in productive TCRs among donors in an Asian-associated ancestry cluster than the roughly 650-donor mean. When HLA alleles, especially DR and DQ, strongly co-occurred, attributing TCR associations to individual alleles was difficult. A later analysis associated some 17,000 TCR beta sequences with specific HLA alleles at a false discovery rate of 0.05. A cluster of highly shared sequence variants was judged likely to represent a technical artifact of the sequencing pipeline. A later analysis found that TCR association rates varied across HLA loci, with DRB1 alleles showing the most associated TCRs and HLA-C alleles the fewest. A further reported finding was that TCR beta sequences accurately predicted the HLA-A and HLA-B alleles for most subjects in the first cohort. The presence/absence analyses assumed that sequencing depth was roughly uniform across donors, and that assumption may not be true. Because counts were too low, roughly 18 rarely observed V segments, including chromosome 9 orphons, were left out of the earlier analysis of 500 to 650 of the donors. Only TCR beta chains were sequenced in this cohort, and the absence of alpha or paired-chain data limited detectable features. CMV serostatus was the only immune exposure information available for the cohort. Because HLA typing was unavailable for some donors at each locus, only the typed subset was used in association tests. Compared with equally common non-associated chains, HLA-associated TCR beta chains in a later analysis were more clonally expanded and had lower generation probabilities. The study listed around 160 TCR beta chains as associated with cytomegalovirus. Across donors, most TCR sequences were observed very rarely, whereas some public TCRs were present in many individuals. A later genetic analysis associated a missense DCLRE1C variant with V-gene and J-gene trimming of TCR beta chains, and an independent cohort replicated the association. The authors suggested that the approach could potentially be extended to other disease states and immunological phenotypes. In a later analysis, most CMV-associated TCR beta chains were found to appear HLA-restricted, with HLA associations seemingly driven largely by CMV exposure. The classifier was reported to diagnose cytomegalovirus status with high specificity and sensitivity in both the original cohort and the validation cohort. Three of the identified cytomegalovirus-associated TCR beta chains were confirmed in vitro to be specific for cytomegalovirus antigens. Correlated functional status among segregating V segments might be attributable to linkage disequilibrium, but an unknown experimental factor could not be ruled out. A later analysis reported that several top co-occurrence clusters appeared linked to parvovirus B19, influenza, CMV and Epstein-Barr virus. Some IMGT-functional V segments, including TRBV6-2 and TRBV6-3, could not be told apart with the 87-base-pair reads, so those segments were excluded.

Receptor amplification or capture employed the immunoSEQ multiplex PCR assay. For the multiplex PCR, a mixture combining 60 forward primers for TCR Vbeta segments and 13 reverse primers for TCR Jbeta segments was used. A multiplex PCR assay on genomic DNA amplified the CDR3 region of rearranged TCR beta genes. The Illumina HiSeq System was used to sequence the amplified TCR beta libraries as 87-base-pair reads. As for the original processing: A later analysis tallied 75 million to 85 million unique TCR beta chains across the approximately 670 repertoires, and approximately 12 million of those chains were shared by two or more donors. Raw reads were error-corrected and collapsed into unique sequences with a nearest-neighbor algorithm that merged closely related sequences to remove PCR and sequencing errors. To assign V, D and J gene segments, CDR3 sequences were aligned to IMGT reference sequences. For a sequence to be retained, at least a six-nucleotide match to both a V gene segment and a J gene segment was required. Rearrangements were called productive when the CDR3 lacked stop codons and stayed in frame with V and J; all others were non-productive. CDR3 was defined by IMGT convention, running from the second conserved V-encoded cysteine to the conserved J-encoded phenylalanine. In an earlier analysis of more than 550 of the donors, sequences lacking an unambiguous match to a single V gene segment were excluded. In an earlier analysis of a few hundred of the donors, a V segment was called functional when productive rearrangements were above 56.7%, and segregating when the standard deviation between donors exceeded 5%. To diagnose cytomegalovirus status from the catalog of TCR beta chain sequences, a statistical classification framework was built. In a later analysis, V and J genes were assigned by comparing TCR nucleotide sequences against IMGT/GENE-DB human TR gene sequences. The TCRdist pipeline was used in a later analysis to assign CDR3 sequences and most-parsimonious VDJ recombination scenarios. In a later analysis, every TCR beta chain was defined by the combination of its CDR3 amino acid sequence and its V-gene family, and reads without a unique V-gene family were dropped. In a later analysis, fewer than 600 highly shared, low-generation-probability nucleotide sequences were removed to address suspected cross-contamination and a sequencing artifact. In a later analysis, a clonal expansion index for each public chain was calculated from normalized within-repertoire ranks of inferred template counts. In a later analysis, generation probabilities were computed using a VDJ recombination model fitted to out-of-frame rearrangements, and the results were checked against IGoR. In a later analysis, TCR-TCR, TCR-HLA and TCR-CMV co-occurrence was scored with hypergeometric tests, and a repertoire-size bias correction was applied to TCR pairs. False discovery rates were estimated in a later analysis by permuting HLA or CMV assignments 20 times. A later analysis grouped co-occurring TCRs with DBSCAN, adding TCRdist sequence similarity when clustering within HLA-allele-positive subsets. Repertoires with fewer than 30,000 or more than 120,000 public chains were left out of co-occurrence clustering, as were about five repertoires with anomalous nucleotide sharing. TCRdb retrieved this table from immuneACCESS and kept in-frame rearrangements only. Not all clones are present; in checked studies, unresolved V genes account for under half, and no reason is known for the remainder. That table is the source of V, J and clone size, and D and trimming were worked out from the DNA. The sample table lists approximately 130,000 clones, about 61% of them with a count of one. The ten top clones hold less than 2.5% of the sample.

The rearrangement joined TRBV7-2 to TRBJ2-1, and TRBD2 matches 13 of the central bases. Sequenced input: PBMCs. The sequence was obtained from a woman between 35 and 50 years old in good health and CMV-seronegative. The CDR3 region: CASSRTSGGYNEQFF. The nucleotide sequence is given as TGTGCCAGCAGCCGGACTAGCGGGGGTTACAATGAGCAGTTCTTC. With the rest looked up from the reference TRBV7-2 and TRBJ2-1 genes rather than sequenced, the full variable domain is GAGVSQSPSNKVTEKGKDVELRCDPISGHTALYWYRQSLGQGLEFLIYFQGNSAPDKSGLPSDRFSAERTGGSVSTLTIQRTQQEDSAVYLCASSRTSGGYNEQFFGPGTRLTVL.